The T cell receptor beta chain described here comes from a study of blood T cells in healthy people across ages. Study observations and caveats: A strong correlation was seen between TCR beta diversity and naive T cell percentage.

Unmatched junction bases numbered 6, after V lost 4 bases and J lost 7 bases. Germline V gene sequence: CDR1 SGHRS, CDR2 YFSETQ. The CDR3 has 14 residues. This clonotype was seen a handful of times. Its antigen is not known. Next came a second PCR, run for about 7 to 12 cycles, which used a sample-barcoded 5' primer along with a J-beta primer mix. TCRdb called the 5' RACE reads again in MiXCR, with one record for every CDR3 protein. Of 700,000 or so distinct CDR3 sequences in the sample, about 43% are singletons; the top ten hold about 30%. The chain combines TRBV5-1 with TRBJ2-1, with 9 bases that match TRBD1. Sequenced: blood. This receptor was identified in a man older than 75 in good health. The DNA for the CDR3 is TGCGCCAGCAGCGAACAGGGGGCGCTTAATGAGCAGTTCTTC. Translating it yields CASSEQGALNEQFF.